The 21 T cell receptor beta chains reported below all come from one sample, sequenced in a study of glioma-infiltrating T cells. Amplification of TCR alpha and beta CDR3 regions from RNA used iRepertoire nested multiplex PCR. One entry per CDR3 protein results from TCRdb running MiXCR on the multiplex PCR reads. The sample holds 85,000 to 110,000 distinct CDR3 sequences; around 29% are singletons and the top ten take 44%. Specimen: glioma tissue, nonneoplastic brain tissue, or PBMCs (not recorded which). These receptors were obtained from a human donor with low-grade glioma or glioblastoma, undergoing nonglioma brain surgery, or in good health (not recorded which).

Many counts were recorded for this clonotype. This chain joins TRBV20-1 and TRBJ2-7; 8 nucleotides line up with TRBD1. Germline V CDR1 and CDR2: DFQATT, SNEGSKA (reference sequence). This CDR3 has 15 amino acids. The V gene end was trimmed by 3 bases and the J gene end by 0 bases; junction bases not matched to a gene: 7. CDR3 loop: CSARADRGDSYEQYF. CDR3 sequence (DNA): TGCAGTGCTAGGGCTGACAGGGGCGACTCCTACGAGCAGTACTTC.

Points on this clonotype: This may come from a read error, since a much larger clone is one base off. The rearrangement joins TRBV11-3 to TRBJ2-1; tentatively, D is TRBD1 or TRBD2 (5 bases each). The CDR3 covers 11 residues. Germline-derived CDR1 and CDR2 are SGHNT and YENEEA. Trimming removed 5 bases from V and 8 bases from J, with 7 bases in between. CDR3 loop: CASSGGYEQFF. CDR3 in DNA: TGTGCCAGCAGCGGGGGTTATGAGCAGTTCTTC.

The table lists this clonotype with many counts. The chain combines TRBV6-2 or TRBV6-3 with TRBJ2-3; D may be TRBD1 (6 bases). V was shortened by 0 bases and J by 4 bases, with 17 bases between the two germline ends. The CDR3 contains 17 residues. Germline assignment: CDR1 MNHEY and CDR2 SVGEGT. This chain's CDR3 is CASSYSNHRAGSDTQYF. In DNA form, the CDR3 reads TGTGCCAGCAGTTACTCGAATCACAGGGCCGGTTCAGATACGCAGTATTTT.

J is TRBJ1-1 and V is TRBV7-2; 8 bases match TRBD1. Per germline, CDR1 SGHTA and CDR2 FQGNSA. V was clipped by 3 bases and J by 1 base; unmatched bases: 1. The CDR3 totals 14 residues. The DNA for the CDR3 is TGTGCCAGCAGCTTGGACAGGGCGAACACTGAAGCTTTCTTT. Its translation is CASSLDRANTEAFF.

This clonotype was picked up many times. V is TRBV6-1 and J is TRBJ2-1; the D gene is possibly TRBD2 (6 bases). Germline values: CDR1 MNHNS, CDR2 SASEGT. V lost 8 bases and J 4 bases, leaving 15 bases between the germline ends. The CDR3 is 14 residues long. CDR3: CASDRLANYNEQFF. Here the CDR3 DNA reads TGTGCCAGCGACCGTCTAGCGAATTACAATGAGCAGTTCTTC.

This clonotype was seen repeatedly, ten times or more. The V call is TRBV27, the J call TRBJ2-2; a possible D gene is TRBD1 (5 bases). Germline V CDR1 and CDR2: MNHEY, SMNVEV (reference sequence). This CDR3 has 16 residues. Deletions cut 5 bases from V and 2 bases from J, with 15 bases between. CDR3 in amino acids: CASSEYRKGNTGELFF. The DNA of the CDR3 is TGTGCCAGCAGTGAGTACAGGAAGGGTAACACCGGGGAGCTGTTTTTT.

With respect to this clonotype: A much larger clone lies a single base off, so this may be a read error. The CDR3 sequence is CASSQQGYSGNTIYF. In DNA, the CDR3 is TGTGCCAGTAGCCAACAGGGTTACTCTGGAAACACCATATATTTT. The chain has TRBV19 and TRBJ1-3, with D possibly being TRBD1 (6 bases). The CDR3 has 15 amino acids. CDR1 and CDR2 from the germline V gene are LNHDA and SQIVND (reference sequence). Trimming took off 6 bases at V and 0 bases at J, with 12 bases between the two ends.

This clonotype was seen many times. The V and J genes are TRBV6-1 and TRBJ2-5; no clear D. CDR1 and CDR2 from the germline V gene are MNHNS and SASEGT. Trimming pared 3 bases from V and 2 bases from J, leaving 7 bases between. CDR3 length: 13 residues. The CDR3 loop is CASSEIGQETQYF. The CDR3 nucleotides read TGTGCCAGCAGTGAGATAGGACAAGAGACCCAGTACTTC.

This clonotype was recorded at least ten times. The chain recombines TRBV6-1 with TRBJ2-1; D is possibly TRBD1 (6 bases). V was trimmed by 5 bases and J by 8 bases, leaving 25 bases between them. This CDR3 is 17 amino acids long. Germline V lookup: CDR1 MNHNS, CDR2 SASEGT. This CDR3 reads CASSRGQRLLFIDEQFF. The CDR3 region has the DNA TGTGCCAGCAGTAGAGGACAGAGACTACTGTTTATCGATGAGCAGTTCTTC.

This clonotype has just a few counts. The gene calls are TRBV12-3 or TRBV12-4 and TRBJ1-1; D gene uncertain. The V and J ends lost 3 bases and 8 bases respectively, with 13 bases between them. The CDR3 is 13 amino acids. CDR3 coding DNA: TGTGCCAGCAGTTTGAATGGTGCGCCAGAAGCTTTCTTT. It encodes CASSLNGAPEAFF.

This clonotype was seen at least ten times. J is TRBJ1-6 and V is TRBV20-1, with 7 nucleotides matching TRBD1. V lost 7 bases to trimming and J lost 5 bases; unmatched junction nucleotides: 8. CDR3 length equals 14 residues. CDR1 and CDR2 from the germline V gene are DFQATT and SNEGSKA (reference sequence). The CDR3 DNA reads TGCAGTGGGACTGCGGGACAGAATAATTCACCCCTCCACTTT. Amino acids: CSGTAGQNNSPLHF.

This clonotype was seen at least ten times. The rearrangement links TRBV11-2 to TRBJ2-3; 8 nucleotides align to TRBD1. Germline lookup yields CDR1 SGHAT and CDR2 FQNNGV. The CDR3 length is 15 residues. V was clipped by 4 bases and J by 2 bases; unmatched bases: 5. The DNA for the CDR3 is TGTGCCAGCAGCTCTTACAGGGGGGTCACAGATACGCAGTATTTT. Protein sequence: CASSSYRGVTDTQYF.

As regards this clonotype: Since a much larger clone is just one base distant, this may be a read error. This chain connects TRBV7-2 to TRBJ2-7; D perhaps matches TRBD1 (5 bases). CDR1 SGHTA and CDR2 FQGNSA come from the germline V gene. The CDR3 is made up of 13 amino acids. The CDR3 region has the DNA TGTGCCGGCAGCTTCGTCAGGGCTTGGGAGCAGTACTTC. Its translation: CAGSFVRAWEQYF. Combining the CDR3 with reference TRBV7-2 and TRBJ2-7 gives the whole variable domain GAGVSQSPSNKVTEKGKDVELRCDPISGHTALYWYRQSLGQGLEFLIYFQGNSAPDKSGLPSDRFSAERTGGSVSTLTIQRTQQEDSAVYLCAGSFVRAWEQYFGPGTRLTVT.

The CDR3: CASSINSNQPQHF. The CDR3 DNA is TGTGCCAGCAGTATTAATAGCAATCAGCCCCAGCATTTT. V and J are TRBV12-3 or TRBV12-4 and TRBJ1-5; D unclear. The V gene lost 5 bases and the J gene lost 0 bases, with 5 bases spanning the gap. The CDR3 runs to 13 residues.

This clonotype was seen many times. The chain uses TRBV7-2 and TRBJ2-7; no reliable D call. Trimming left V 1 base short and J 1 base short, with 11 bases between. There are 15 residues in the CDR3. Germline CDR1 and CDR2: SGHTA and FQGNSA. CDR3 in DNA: TGTGCCAGCAGCTTAGGTCCAGAATTGTCCTACGAGCAGTACTTC. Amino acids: CASSLGPELSYEQYF. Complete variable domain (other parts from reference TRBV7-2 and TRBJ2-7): GAGVSQSPSNKVTEKGKDVELRCDPISGHTALYWYRQSLGQGLEFLIYFQGNSAPDKSGLPSDRFSAERTGGSVSTLTIQRTQQEDSAVYLCASSLGPELSYEQYFGPGTRLTVT.

The CDR3 DNA sequence: TGTGCCAGCAGTTCTACGAGACTCGGGGAGACCCAGTACTTC. Residues: CASSSTRLGETQYF. The chain joins TRBV2 to TRBJ2-5; no clear D gene. V was shortened by 5 bases and J by 5 bases, with 15 bases between the two germline ends. The germline gives CDR1 SNHLY, CDR2 FYNNEI. The CDR3 runs 14 residues.

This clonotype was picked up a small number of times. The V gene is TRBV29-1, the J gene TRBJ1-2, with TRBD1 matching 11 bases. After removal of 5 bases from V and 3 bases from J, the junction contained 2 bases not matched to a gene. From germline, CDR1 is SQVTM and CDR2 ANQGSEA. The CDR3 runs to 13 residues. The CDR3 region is CSVRTGGDYGYTF. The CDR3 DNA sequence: TGCAGCGTTCGGACAGGGGGCGACTATGGCTACACCTTC.

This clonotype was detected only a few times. CDR3 coding DNA: TGTGCCAGCACCAGGGACAGATCTTCACCCCTCCACTTT. Translating it yields CASTRDRSSPLHF. This chain uses TRBV12-3 or TRBV12-4 with TRBJ1-6; 7 bases fit TRBD1. V gave up 7 bases and J gave up 9 bases; unmatched junction bases: 6. The CDR3 length is 13 residues.

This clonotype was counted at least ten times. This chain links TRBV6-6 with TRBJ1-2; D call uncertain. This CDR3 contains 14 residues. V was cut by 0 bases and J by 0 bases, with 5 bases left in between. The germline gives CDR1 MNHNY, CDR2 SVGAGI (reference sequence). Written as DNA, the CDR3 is TGTGCCAGCAGTTACTCGGGCACTAACTATGGCTACACCTTC. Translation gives CASSYSGTNYGYTF.

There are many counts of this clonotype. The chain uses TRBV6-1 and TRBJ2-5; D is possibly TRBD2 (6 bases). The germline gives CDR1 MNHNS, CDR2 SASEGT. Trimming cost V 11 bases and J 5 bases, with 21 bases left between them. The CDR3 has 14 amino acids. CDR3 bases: TGTGCCGCCGCCCGGGACCGACTAGAGGAGACCCAGTACTTC. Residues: CAAARDRLEETQYF.

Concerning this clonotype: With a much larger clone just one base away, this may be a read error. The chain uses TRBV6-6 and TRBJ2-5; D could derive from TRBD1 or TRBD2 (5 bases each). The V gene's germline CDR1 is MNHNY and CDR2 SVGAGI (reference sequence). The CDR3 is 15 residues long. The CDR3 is CASSYRDGLRETRYF. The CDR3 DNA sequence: TGTGCCAGCAGTTACCGGGACGGACTTAGGGAGACCCGGTACTTC.